A selection of T cell receptor beta chains follows, all from one sample in a study of beta chain features in type 1 diabetes. Assay used: immunoSEQ multiplex PCR; TCRdb lists only in-frame clones, some missing. The data contain some 410,000 clones, about an eighth of them singletons. Sequenced: naive CD4+ T cells from blood. These TCRs come from a woman under 30 in good health. Each CDR3 is given with its conserved first and last residue. D genes are given only for firm matches. Only part of the rows carry a size: once, few, many, or a class if the clone is expanded.

clone size: few; V gene: TRBV7-2; J gene: TRBJ2-3; D gene: -; CDR3 protein: CASSLVTQLDTQYF; CDR3 DNA: TGTGCCAGCAGCTTAGTTACCCAGCTAGATACGCAGTATTTT
clone size: -; V gene: TRBV9; J gene: TRBJ1-2; D gene: TRBD1; CDR3 protein: CASAGQGSMSYTF; CDR3 DNA: TGTGCCAGTGCGGGACAGGGAAGTATGAGCTACACCTTC
clone size: few; V gene: TRBV7-2; J gene: TRBJ2-5; D gene: -; CDR3 protein: CASSRGQETQYF; CDR3 DNA: TGTGCCAGCAGTCGGGGACAAGAGACCCAGTACTTC
clone size: few; V gene: TRBV20-1; J gene: TRBJ2-1; D gene: -; CDR3 protein: CSAEGNHQQFF; CDR3 DNA: TGCAGTGCGGAAGGGAACCACCAGCAGTTCTTC
clone size: few; V gene: TRBV2; J gene: TRBJ2-5; D gene: -; CDR3 protein: CASAGLETQYF; CDR3 DNA: TGTGCCAGCGCGGGGTTGGAGACCCAGTACTTC
clone size: -; V gene: TRBV14; J gene: TRBJ1-3; D gene: TRBD1; CDR3 protein: CASSTGRNTIYF; CDR3 DNA: TGTGCCAGCTCGACAGGGCGAAACACCATATATTTT
clone size: few; V gene: TRBV5-1; J gene: TRBJ2-1; D gene: -; CDR3 protein: CASSLSSNGNEQFF; CDR3 DNA: TGCGCCAGCAGCTTATCTTCCAACGGTAATGAGCAGTTCTTC
clone size: -; V gene: TRBV10-3; J gene: TRBJ2-5; D gene: -; CDR3 protein: CATEAENGETQYF; CDR3 DNA: TGTGCCACCGAAGCGGAAAATGGAGAGACCCAGTACTTC
clone size: few; V gene: TRBV11-2; J gene: TRBJ2-1; D gene: -; CDR3 protein: CASSLNLRTANEQFF; CDR3 DNA: TGTGCCAGCAGCCTTAACTTAAGGACGGCAAATGAGCAGTTCTTC
clone size: -; V gene: TRBV5-1; J gene: TRBJ2-2; D gene: TRBD1; CDR3 protein: CASSPGQGAQTGELFF; CDR3 DNA: TGCGCCAGCAGCCCCGGACAGGGGGCACAAACCGGGGAGCTGTTTTTT
clone size: -; V gene: TRBV27; J gene: TRBJ2-3; D gene: -; CDR3 protein: CASSWGDTDTQYF; CDR3 DNA: TGTGCCAGCAGTTGGGGGGACACAGATACGCAGTATTTT
clone size: -; V gene: TRBV2; J gene: TRBJ2-5; D gene: -; CDR3 protein: CASLADSEETQYF; CDR3 DNA: TGTGCCAGCCTCGCGGACAGCGAAGAGACCCAGTACTTC
clone size: few; V gene: TRBV4-1; J gene: TRBJ2-2; D gene: -; CDR3 protein: CASSPMAERRELFF; CDR3 DNA: TGCGCCAGCAGCCCGATGGCTGAGCGGAGGGAGCTGTTTTTT
clone size: few; V gene: TRBV7-9; J gene: TRBJ2-7; D gene: TRBD1; CDR3 protein: CASSSNDRVEQYF; CDR3 DNA: TGTGCCAGCAGCTCGAACGACAGGGTCGAGCAGTACTTC
clone size: -; V gene: TRBV6-5; J gene: TRBJ1-1; D gene: TRBD1; CDR3 protein: CASSYSNRGRAEAFF; CDR3 DNA: TGTGCCAGCAGTTACTCAAACAGGGGGAGAGCTGAAGCTTTCTTT
clone size: once; V gene: TRBV2; J gene: TRBJ2-7; D gene: -; CDR3 protein: CASTVGPWGGEQYF; CDR3 DNA: TGTGCCAGCACTGTGGGGCCTTGGGGAGGCGAGCAGTACTTC
clone size: few; V gene: TRBV7-2; J gene: TRBJ2-3; D gene: -; CDR3 protein: CASSLGGRDTQYF; CDR3 DNA: TGTGCCAGCAGCTTAGGGGGGCGGGATACGCAGTATTTT
clone size: -; V gene: TRBV5-1; J gene: TRBJ2-5; D gene: -; CDR3 protein: CASRGVRDRETQYF; CDR3 DNA: TGCGCCAGCAGAGGAGTTAGGGACCGAGAGACCCAGTACTTC
clone size: -; V gene: TRBV7-2; J gene: TRBJ2-3; D gene: TRBD2; CDR3 protein: CASSLWASGRGTDTQYF; CDR3 DNA: TGTGCCAGCAGCTTATGGGCTAGCGGGAGGGGCACAGATACGCAGTATTTT
clone size: -; V gene: TRBV7-2; J gene: TRBJ1-4; D gene: TRBD1; CDR3 protein: CASRLGQPNEKLFF; CDR3 DNA: TGTGCCAGCAGATTGGGACAGCCTAATGAAAAACTGTTTTTT
clone size: few; V gene: TRBV29-1; J gene: TRBJ2-2; D gene: -; CDR3 protein: CSAAHGGKTGELFF; CDR3 DNA: TGCAGCGCCGCCCACGGGGGTAAAACCGGGGAGCTGTTTTTT
clone size: few; V gene: TRBV19; J gene: TRBJ1-2; D gene: -; CDR3 protein: CASSPAVAADYTF; CDR3 DNA: TGTGCCAGTAGCCCCGCCGTGGCAGCGGACTACACCTTC
clone size: -; V gene: TRBV14; J gene: TRBJ2-5; D gene: TRBD1; CDR3 protein: CASSQGQGRETQYF; CDR3 DNA: TGTGCCAGCAGCCAAGGACAGGGCAGAGAGACCCAGTACTTC
clone size: -; V gene: TRBV4-3; J gene: TRBJ1-4; D gene: TRBD1; CDR3 protein: CASSQIPGQGNEKLFF; CDR3 DNA: TGCGCCAGCAGCCAGATACCGGGACAGGGAAATGAAAAACTGTTTTTT
clone size: few; V gene: TRBV5-1; J gene: TRBJ1-1; D gene: TRBD1; CDR3 protein: CASSYRGNTEAFF; CDR3 DNA: TGCGCCAGTTCATACAGGGGGAACACTGAAGCTTTCTTT
clone size: -; V gene: TRBV18; J gene: TRBJ2-5; D gene: -; CDR3 protein: CASSPLDTGHQETQYF; CDR3 DNA: TGTGCCAGCTCACCACTCGACACGGGTCACCAAGAGACCCAGTACTTC
clone size: few; V gene: TRBV7-2; J gene: TRBJ2-7; D gene: TRBD2; CDR3 protein: CASSLARRLAGVEQYF; CDR3 DNA: TGTGCCAGCAGCTTAGCGCGCCGGCTAGCGGGAGTTGAGCAGTACTTC
clone size: few; V gene: TRBV9; J gene: TRBJ2-3; D gene: -; CDR3 protein: CASSVSGDTDTQYF; CDR3 DNA: TGTGCCAGCAGCGTTTCTGGTGACACAGATACGCAGTATTTT
clone size: few; V gene: TRBV4-3; J gene: TRBJ2-2; D gene: -; CDR3 protein: CASSFNQGPGELFF; CDR3 DNA: TGCGCCAGCAGCTTCAATCAGGGACCCGGGGAGCTGTTTTTT
clone size: -; V gene: TRBV4-3; J gene: TRBJ1-5; D gene: -; CDR3 protein: CASSQVGTPILSNQPQHF; CDR3 DNA: TGCGCCAGCAGCCAAGTGGGCACCCCGATACTTAGCAATCAGCCCCAGCATTTT
clone size: few; V gene: TRBV5-6; J gene: TRBJ2-7; D gene: TRBD2; CDR3 protein: CASSPPASGTYEQYF; CDR3 DNA: TGTGCCAGCAGCCCTCCGGCTAGCGGGACATACGAGCAGTACTTC
clone size: few; V gene: TRBV14; J gene: TRBJ1-1; D gene: -; CDR3 protein: CASSQVTGEAFF; CDR3 DNA: TGTGCCAGCAGCCAAGTTACGGGTGAAGCTTTCTTT
clone size: few; V gene: TRBV28; J gene: TRBJ2-3; D gene: -; CDR3 protein: CASSAPRRGADTQYF; CDR3 DNA: TGTGCCAGCAGTGCACCCAGGCGAGGGGCAGATACGCAGTATTTT
clone size: few; V gene: TRBV9; J gene: TRBJ1-1; D gene: -; CDR3 protein: CASSVTGGVNTEAFF; CDR3 DNA: TGTGCCAGCAGCGTCACTGGAGGGGTGAACACTGAAGCTTTCTTT
clone size: -; V gene: TRBV9; J gene: TRBJ1-1; D gene: TRBD1; CDR3 protein: CASNRGQPRKAFF; CDR3 DNA: TGTGCCAGCAACCGGGGACAGCCTAGGAAAGCTTTCTTT
clone size: few; V gene: TRBV4-3; J gene: TRBJ2-5; D gene: -; CDR3 protein: CASSREYRGYQETQYF; CDR3 DNA: TGCGCCAGCAGCCGAGAGTATAGGGGCTACCAAGAGACCCAGTACTTC
clone size: few; V gene: TRBV11-2; J gene: TRBJ2-5; D gene: TRBD1; CDR3 protein: CASNQQGPETQYF; CDR3 DNA: TGTGCCAGCAACCAACAGGGGCCAGAGACCCAGTACTTC
clone size: few; V gene: TRBV5-1; J gene: TRBJ2-7; D gene: TRBD1; CDR3 protein: CASSSGQGSYEQYF; CDR3 DNA: TGCGCCAGCAGCTCCGGACAGGGCTCCTACGAGCAGTACTTC
clone size: few; V gene: TRBV7-8; J gene: TRBJ2-5; D gene: TRBD2; CDR3 protein: CASRERGAVKETQYF; CDR3 DNA: TGTGCCAGCAGAGAGCGGGGAGCAGTGAAAGAGACCCAGTACTTC
clone size: -; V gene: TRBV4-3; J gene: TRBJ2-1; D gene: TRBD1; CDR3 protein: CASSQTFTGGGYNEQFF; CDR3 DNA: TGCGCCAGCAGCCAAACCTTCACAGGGGGAGGTTACAATGAGCAGTTCTTC
clone size: few; V gene: TRBV6-6; J gene: TRBJ2-7; D gene: -; CDR3 protein: CASSSGNSVRYEQYF; CDR3 DNA: TGTGCCAGCAGTTCAGGAAACAGCGTTCGGTACGAGCAGTACTTC
clone size: -; V gene: TRBV5-1; J gene: TRBJ1-1; D gene: -; CDR3 protein: CASSPRYGTEAFF; CDR3 DNA: TGCGCCAGCAGCCCCCGTTATGGCACTGAAGCTTTCTTT
clone size: few; V gene: TRBV20-1; J gene: TRBJ1-2; D gene: -; CDR3 protein: CSASGEESYTF; CDR3 DNA: TGCAGTGCTAGTGGTGAGGAAAGCTACACCTTC
clone size: -; V gene: TRBV2; J gene: TRBJ2-5; D gene: TRBD1; CDR3 protein: CASRSNRGETQYF; CDR3 DNA: TGTGCCAGCAGGAGCAACAGGGGAGAGACCCAGTACTTC
clone size: few; V gene: TRBV6-5; J gene: TRBJ1-4; D gene: TRBD1; CDR3 protein: CASSYQGDEEKLFF; CDR3 DNA: TGTGCCAGCAGTTACCAGGGGGATGAGGAAAAACTGTTTTTT
clone size: many; V gene: TRBV10-3; J gene: TRBJ2-3; D gene: -; CDR3 protein: CAIRTEGSTDTQYF; CDR3 DNA: TGTGCCATCAGGACGGAGGGGAGCACAGATACGCAGTATTTT
clone size: -; V gene: TRBV11-2; J gene: TRBJ2-3; D gene: -; CDR3 protein: CASSPGTKVDTQYF; CDR3 DNA: TGTGCCAGCAGTCCGGGAACCAAAGTGGATACGCAGTATTTT
clone size: -; V gene: TRBV14; J gene: TRBJ1-2; D gene: -; CDR3 protein: CASSPGWLNYGYTF; CDR3 DNA: TGTGCCAGCAGCCCTGGTTGGCTTAACTATGGCTACACCTTC
clone size: -; V gene: TRBV14; J gene: TRBJ2-7; D gene: -; CDR3 protein: CASSQAGSYSYEQYF; CDR3 DNA: TGTGCCAGCAGCCAAGCGGGTTCTTACTCCTACGAGCAGTACTTC
clone size: few; V gene: TRBV29-1; J gene: TRBJ1-6; D gene: TRBD1; CDR3 protein: CSARDRVNSPLHF; CDR3 DNA: TGCAGCGCCCGGGACAGGGTGAATTCACCCCTCCACTTT
clone size: few; V gene: TRBV21-1; J gene: TRBJ1-6; D gene: -; CDR3 protein: CASSNHSNSPLHF; CDR3 DNA: TGTGCCAGCAGCAATCATTCAAATTCACCCCTCCACTTT
clone size: -; V gene: TRBV7-8; J gene: TRBJ2-1; D gene: -; CDR3 protein: CASSPRRAGPNEQFF; CDR3 DNA: TGTGCCAGCAGCCCCCGCCGCGCGGGACCTAATGAGCAGTTCTTC
clone size: few; V gene: TRBV29-1; J gene: TRBJ1-2; D gene: TRBD1; CDR3 protein: CSVAGTANYGYTF; CDR3 DNA: TGCAGCGTAGCCGGGACAGCTAACTATGGCTACACCTTC
clone size: -; V gene: TRBV7-2; J gene: TRBJ1-2; D gene: -; CDR3 protein: CATNRDYGYTF; CDR3 DNA: TGTGCCACCAACAGGGACTATGGCTACACCTTC